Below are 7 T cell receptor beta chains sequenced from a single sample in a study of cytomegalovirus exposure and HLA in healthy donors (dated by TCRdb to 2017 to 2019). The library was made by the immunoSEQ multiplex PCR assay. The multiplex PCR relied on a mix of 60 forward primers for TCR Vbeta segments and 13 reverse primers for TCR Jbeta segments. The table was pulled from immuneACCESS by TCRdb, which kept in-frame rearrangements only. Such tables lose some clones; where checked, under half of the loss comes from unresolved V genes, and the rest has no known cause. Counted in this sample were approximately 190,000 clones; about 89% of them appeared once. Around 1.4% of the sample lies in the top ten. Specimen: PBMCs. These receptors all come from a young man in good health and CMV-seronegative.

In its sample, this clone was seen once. The CDR3 region is CASSPRVRQGAPGELFF. The DNA of the CDR3 is TGTGCCAGCAGTCCCCGGGTGCGACAGGGGGCGCCCGGGGAGCTGTTTTTT. The chain combines TRBV7-9 with TRBJ2-2; 10 positions match TRBD1. The CDR3 consists of 17 residues. With V trimmed by 6 bases and J by 6 bases, 13 bases remained unmatched. CDR1 is SEHNR, CDR2 FQNEAQ, per germline (reference sequence).

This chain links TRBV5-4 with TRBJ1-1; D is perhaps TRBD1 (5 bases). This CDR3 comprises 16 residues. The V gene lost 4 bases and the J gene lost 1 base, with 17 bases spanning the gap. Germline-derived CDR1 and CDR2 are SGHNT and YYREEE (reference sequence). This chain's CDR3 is CASSLSGSPRNTEAFF. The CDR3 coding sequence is TGTGCCAGCAGCCTTTCAGGGTCGCCTCGGAACACTGAAGCTTTCTTT.

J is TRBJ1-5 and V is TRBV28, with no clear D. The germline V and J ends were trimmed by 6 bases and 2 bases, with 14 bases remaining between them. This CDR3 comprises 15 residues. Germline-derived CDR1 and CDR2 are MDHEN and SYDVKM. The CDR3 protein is CASRGVRFGNQPQHF. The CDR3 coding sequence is TGTGCCAGCAGGGGCGTTAGGTTTGGCAATCAGCCCCAGCATTTT.

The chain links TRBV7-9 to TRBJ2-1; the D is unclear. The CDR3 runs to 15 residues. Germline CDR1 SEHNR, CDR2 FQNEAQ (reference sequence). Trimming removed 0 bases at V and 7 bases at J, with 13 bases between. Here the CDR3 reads CASSLALRLMNEQFF. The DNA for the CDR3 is TGTGCCAGCAGCTTAGCGCTGAGACTCATGAATGAGCAGTTCTTC.

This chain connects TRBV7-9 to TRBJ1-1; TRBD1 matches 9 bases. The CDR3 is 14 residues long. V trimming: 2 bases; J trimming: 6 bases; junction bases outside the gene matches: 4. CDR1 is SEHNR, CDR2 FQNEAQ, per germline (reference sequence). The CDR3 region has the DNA TGTGCCAGCAGCTTAACAGGGGGCCCTCCTGAAGCTTTCTTT. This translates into CASSLTGGPPEAFF.

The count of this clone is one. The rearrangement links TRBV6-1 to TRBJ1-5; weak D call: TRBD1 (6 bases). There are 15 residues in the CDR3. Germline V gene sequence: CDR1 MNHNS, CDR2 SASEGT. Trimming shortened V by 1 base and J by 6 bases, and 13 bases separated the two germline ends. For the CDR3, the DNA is TGTGCCAGCAGTGAAGTACAGGGACGGGCTCAGCCCCAGCATTTT. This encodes CASSEVQGRAQPQHF.

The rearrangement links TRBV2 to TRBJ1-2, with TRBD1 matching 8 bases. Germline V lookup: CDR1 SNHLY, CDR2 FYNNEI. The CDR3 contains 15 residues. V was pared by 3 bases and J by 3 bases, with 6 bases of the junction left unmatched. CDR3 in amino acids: CASSERDRHYYGYTF. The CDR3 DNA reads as TGTGCCAGCAGTGAGCGGGACAGGCACTACTATGGCTACACCTTC.